This entry lists 20 T cell receptor beta chains sequenced from one sample in a study of cytomegalovirus exposure and HLA in healthy donors (dated by TCRdb to 2017 to 2019). The library was made by the immunoSEQ multiplex PCR assay. TCRdb took this table from immuneACCESS and kept in-frame rearrangements with V and J called. Such tables lack part of the clones; where checked against another copy, unresolved V genes explain under half of the gap, and the rest is unexplained. The sample includes some 170,000 clones, with more than 75% observed a single time. Of the sample, about 1.5% falls within the top ten clones. Sequences were obtained from PBMCs. Receptor source: a woman aged 25 to 39 in good health and CMV-seronegative.

The chain is built from TRBV6-1 and TRBJ1-3; 7 bases line up with TRBD1. There are 15 residues in the CDR3. Germline V lookup: CDR1 MNHNS, CDR2 SASEGT. V shed 6 bases and J 0 bases; nucleotides not matched to a gene: 5. The CDR3 DNA sequence: TGTGCCAGCAGGGGACAGCGCCTCTCTGGAAACACCATATATTTT. It encodes CASRGQRLSGNTIYF.

This clone appeared a single time. The chain has TRBV7-6 and TRBJ1-2; 7 bases agree with TRBD1. The ends lost 5 bases at V and 0 bases at J; junction bases unmatched: 12. Per germline, CDR1 SGHVS and CDR2 FNYEAQ. The CDR3 extends over 17 amino acids. CDR3 in amino acids: CASSPEFRDRTNYGYTF. CDR3 in DNA: TGTGCCAGCAGCCCCGAGTTTCGGGACAGAACTAACTATGGCTACACCTTC.

The gene calls are TRBV5-1 and TRBJ1-2; the match to TRBD1 covers 8 bases. CDR1 and CDR2 (germline): SGHRS, YFSETQ. The CDR3 covers 14 residues. J was trimmed by 7 bases and V by 0 bases; bases with no gene match: 5. The CDR3 protein is CASSLEQGASGYTF. In DNA form, the CDR3 reads TGCGCCAGCAGCTTGGAGCAGGGGGCGAGTGGCTACACCTTC.

The chain combines TRBV5-4 with TRBJ1-2; TRBD1 aligns across 8 bases. V lost 1 base and J lost 5; bases outside the gene matches: 4. This CDR3 is 14 amino acids long. The germline V gene has CDR1 SGHNT and CDR2 YYREEE (reference sequence). In DNA, the CDR3 is TGTGCCAGCAGCTTGATTCAGGGGGCGTATGGCTACACCTTC. As protein: CASSLIQGAYGYTF.

The V call is TRBV18, the J call TRBJ1-1; perhaps TRBD1 as D (5 bases). From germline, CDR1 is KGHSH and CDR2 LQKENI. This CDR3 is built from 15 residues. Between the trimmed V and J ends, which lost 0 bases and 0 bases, there was a span of 8 bases. Here the CDR3 reads CASSPPGLMNTEAFF. CDR3 coding DNA: TGTGCCAGCTCACCACCGGGGCTTATGAACACTGAAGCTTTCTTT.

The chain employs TRBV5-5 and TRBJ2-3; D possibly corresponds to TRBD2 (5 bases). Trimming removed 5 bases from V and 6 bases from J, with 10 bases in between. Germline V lookup: CDR1 SGHKS, CDR2 YYEKEE (reference sequence). The CDR3 contains 12 residues. The DNA for the CDR3 is TGTGCCAGCAGTGGGGTAGCGGATACGCAGTATTTT. It codes for CASSGVADTQYF. Full variable domain (outside the CDR3, taken from reference TRBV5-5 and TRBJ2-3): DAGVTQSPTHLIKTRGQQVTLRCSPISGHKSVSWYQQVLGQGPQFIFQYYEKEERGRGNFPDRFSARQFPNYSSELNVNALLLGDSALYLCASSGVADTQYFGPGTRLTVL.

V gene TRBV4-2 combines with J gene TRBJ2-2, with a weak D call TRBD1 (6 bases). V was pared by 2 bases and J by 3 bases, with 19 bases between. The germline V gene has CDR1 LGHNA and CDR2 YNFKEQ. CDR3 length: 18 residues. Here the CDR3 reads CASSQSFTGLSDTGELFF. The CDR3 DNA reads TGTGCCAGCAGCCAATCATTTACAGGGTTATCCGACACCGGGGAGCTGTTTTTT.

The J gene is TRBJ1-2, the V gene TRBV6-5, with D perhaps TRBD1 (6 bases). CDR1 and CDR2 from the germline V gene are MNHEY and SVGAGI. Deletions cut 5 bases from V and 7 bases from J, with 17 bases between. The CDR3 is 14 amino acids. The CDR3 here is CASSPLGGQRGYTF. In nucleotides, the CDR3 is TGTGCCAGCAGTCCACTGGGGGGGCAGCGTGGCTACACCTTC.

This clone was detected only a few times. The V gene is TRBV7-9, the J gene TRBJ1-1; 8 bases map to TRBD1. J was trimmed by 0 bases and V by 5 bases; bases with no gene match: 5. The germline V gene encodes CDR1 SEHNR and CDR2 FQNEAQ (reference sequence). This CDR3 comprises 15 residues. DNA of the CDR3: TGTGCCAGCAGCGAGCGGACAGGGTTGAACACTGAAGCTTTCTTT. This sequence encodes CASSERTGLNTEAFF.

This clone was seen once. V gene TRBV6-5 combines with J gene TRBJ2-1; tentatively, D is TRBD2 (5 bases). The CDR3 is 13 amino acids. With 6 bases removed from V and 12 bases from J, the gap between germline ends came to 18 bases. Germline V CDR1 and CDR2: MNHEY, SVGAGI. CDR3 sequence: CASSPEGHWGQFF. The CDR3 DNA reads as TGTGCCAGCAGCCCCGAGGGCCATTGGGGGCAGTTCTTC.

DNA of the CDR3: TGCGCCAGCAGCCCATGGGACAGGGCGGATTCACCCCTCCACTTT. It codes for CASSPWDRADSPLHF. J is TRBJ1-6 and V is TRBV4-1, with 9 bases identical to TRBD1. This CDR3 contains 15 residues. J gave up 8 bases and V 4 bases, and 6 bases lay outside the gene matches. Germline CDR1 and CDR2: MGHRA and YSYEKL.

The chain combines TRBV29-1 with TRBJ2-7; D is possibly TRBD2 (6 bases). The CDR3 is 16 amino acids. V was trimmed by 4 bases and J by 4 bases, leaving 23 bases between them. In germline, CDR1 is SQVTM, CDR2 ANQGSEA. In DNA, the CDR3 is TGCAGCGTTGTACCATCGGGGGTGGAAAGCGGTTACGAGCAGTACTTC. Its translation is CSVVPSGVESGYEQYF.

DNA of the CDR3: TGTGCCAGCAGCAACTACCAGGGACAGGGTGAGGTCGAGCAGTACTTC. It specifies CASSNYQGQGEVEQYF. The chain couples TRBV7-8 to TRBJ2-7, with TRBD1 matching over 9 bases. With 5 bases clipped from V and 6 bases from J, the junction kept 14 bases outside the gene matches. The CDR3 length is 16 residues. CDR1 SGHVS and CDR2 FQNEAQ come from the germline V gene.

The chain carries TRBV5-1 and TRBJ1-6, with 9 bases that match TRBD1. Germline CDR1 reads SGHRS; CDR2 reads YFSETQ. J lost 10 bases, V lost 2 bases, and 7 bases had no gene match. CDR3 length: 15 residues. DNA for the CDR3: TGCGCCAGCAGCTTTGAGACAGGGGGTATCTCACCCCTCCACTTT. It yields the protein CASSFETGGISPLHF.

In its sample, this clone was seen a few times. V is TRBV4-1 and J is TRBJ2-2, with D perhaps matching TRBD1 (5 bases). V lost 0 bases and J 5 bases, leaving 10 bases between the germline ends. The CDR3 covers 15 residues. The germline CDR1 and CDR2 sequences are MGHRA and YSYEKL. Written as DNA, the CDR3 is TGCGCCAGCAGCCAAGACAGGGTGGGGACCGGGGAGCTGTTTTTT. This gives the protein CASSQDRVGTGELFF.

The chain joins TRBV2 to TRBJ1-3, with 7 bases that match TRBD1. The CDR3 has 16 residues. The V and J ends lost 6 bases and 0 bases, in that order; junction bases with no gene match: 8. Germline V lookup: CDR1 SNHLY, CDR2 FYNNEI. CDR3 amino acids: CASSDPGQISGNTIYF. The DNA for the CDR3 is TGTGCCAGCAGCGACCCGGGACAGATCTCTGGAAACACCATATATTTT.

The gene calls are TRBV10-3 and TRBJ1-5; D call uncertain. The CDR3 has 16 amino acids. Germline assignment: CDR1 ENHRY and CDR2 SYGVKD. Deletions cut 0 bases from V and 1 base from J, with 10 bases between. The CDR3 region has the DNA TGTGCCATCAGTGAGTCCCGGTCGGGGAGCAATCAGCCCCAGCATTTT. It codes for CAISESRSGSNQPQHF.

The rearrangement uses TRBV6-5 and TRBJ1-1, with D perhaps matching TRBD1 (5 bases). Germline loops: CDR1 MNHEY, CDR2 SVGAGI. The CDR3 runs to 15 residues. Trimming pared 6 bases from V and 6 bases from J, leaving 20 bases between. This CDR3 reads CASRGRGLSLPEAFF. The CDR3 DNA sequence: TGTGCCAGCAGGGGTCGGGGGTTGTCGTTGCCTGAAGCTTTCTTT.

V gene TRBV7-9 combines with J gene TRBJ2-1; D gene ambiguous. The V gene lost 6 bases and the J gene lost 2 bases, with 14 bases spanning the gap. Germline CDR1 SEHNR, CDR2 FQNEAQ (reference sequence). The CDR3 runs 15 residues. The DNA of the CDR3 is TGTGCCAGCAGGAAAGAACTCAAACCCTACAATGAGCAGTTCTTC. Translating gives CASRKELKPYNEQFF.

J is TRBJ1-3 and V is TRBV30, with 8 nucleotides matching TRBD1. The CDR3 is 16 amino acids. From germline, CDR1 is GTSNPN and CDR2 SVGIG (reference sequence). Trimming took 2 bases from V and 2 from J; bases not matched to a gene: 8. The CDR3 nucleotides are TGTGCCTGGAGTCCTTCGACAGGGGTCCCTGGAAACACCATATATTTT. Translated, it gives CAWSPSTGVPGNTIYF.